Shown below are 14 T cell receptor beta chains from a single sample sequenced in a study of OX40 agonist ivuxolimab in advanced cancers. The data were produced by immunoSEQ multiplex PCR, yet TCRdb's version contains in-frame clones alone and is incomplete. Of tens of thousands of clones in the sample, about 80% are singletons; the top ten hold about 22%. The sample consisted of CD4+ or CD8+ T cells sorted from blood, taken in a trial of the OX40 agonist ivuxolimab. The receptor source for this set is an adult with an advanced solid tumor such as melanoma, head and neck, liver or kidney cancer.

V is TRBV5-1 and J is TRBJ1-4; TRBD1 is a possible D gene (6 bases). Deletions cut 3 bases from V and 0 bases from J, with 12 bases between. Germline V gene sequence: CDR1 SGHRS, CDR2 YFSETQ. This CDR3 spans 16 amino acids. Here the CDR3 reads CASSWDGQPTNEKLFF. The CDR3 DNA sequence: TGCGCCAGCAGCTGGGACGGACAGCCAACTAATGAAAAACTGTTTTTT.

The rearrangement joins TRBV6-1 to TRBJ1-2, with D hard to call. With 1 base removed from V and 4 bases from J, the gap between germline ends came to 7 bases. This CDR3 region has 13 residues. Germline V gene data show CDR1 as MNHNS and CDR2 as SASEGT. The CDR3 region has the DNA TGTGCCAGCAGTGAAGGGCAACCCTATGGCTACACCTTC. This encodes CASSEGQPYGYTF.

This clone was found a few times. The rearrangement joins TRBV7-2 to TRBJ1-5; 7 nucleotides match TRBD1. Trimming removed 2 bases from V and 6 bases from J; junction bases left unmatched: 7. This CDR3 is 15 amino acids long. The germline CDR1 and CDR2 sequences are SGHTA and FQGNSA. This CDR3 reads CASSLRGQSRQPQHF. DNA for the CDR3: TGTGCCAGCAGCTTACGGGGACAGTCTCGTCAGCCCCAGCATTTT.

The chain recombines TRBV7-2 with TRBJ2-1; D gene uncertain. This CDR3 spans 11 amino acids. V gave up 1 base and J gave up 16 bases, with 11 bases separating them. The germline V gene encodes CDR1 SGHTA and CDR2 FQGNSA. The CDR3 nucleotides read TGTGCCAGCAGCTTAGGGGCGTGGGAATTCTTC. It translates to CASSLGAWEFF.

The genes are TRBV2 and TRBJ1-4; 7 bases line up with TRBD1. The CDR3 consists of 14 residues. CDR1 and CDR2 from the germline V gene are SNHLY and FYNNEI. V gave up 5 bases and J gave up 8 bases; unmatched junction bases: 8. CDR3 DNA: TGTGCCAGCAGTACAGGGGCATTTCGGGAAAAACTGTTTTTT. Its protein product is CASSTGAFREKLFF.

The chain carries TRBV5-6 and TRBJ2-1; the D gene is possibly TRBD1 (6 bases). Trimming pared 4 bases from V and 6 bases from J, leaving 14 bases between. This CDR3 has 14 amino acids. Germline-derived CDR1 and CDR2 are SGHDT and YYEEEE. The CDR3 protein is CASSSNRAVNEQFF. The CDR3 region has the DNA TGTGCCAGCAGCAGCAACAGGGCGGTCAATGAGCAGTTCTTC.

The chain couples TRBV5-8 to TRBJ2-5; no firm D call. Germline V gene lookup returns CDR1 SGHTS and CDR2 YDEGEE. The CDR3 loop spans 14 amino acids. Between the trimmed V and J ends, which lost 1 base and 5 bases, there was a span of 12 bases. CDR3 amino acids: CASSLQRSGETQYF. The CDR3 nucleotides read TGTGCCAGCAGCTTGCAACGCAGTGGGGAGACCCAGTACTTC.

The J gene is TRBJ2-5, the V gene TRBV7-6; 10 bases map to TRBD2. The assigned J gene may be wrong: the sequence end matches TRBJ2-7 better. In germline, CDR1 is SGHVS, CDR2 FNYEAQ. CDR3 length: 14 amino acids. This CDR3 reads CASGPGLAIHEQYF. CDR3 nucleotide sequence: TGTGCCAGCGGCCCGGGACTAGCGATACACGAGCAGTACTTC.

This chain links TRBV27 with TRBJ2-6, with TRBD1 matching 11 bases. From germline, CDR1 is MNHEY and CDR2 SMNVEV (reference sequence). With 6 bases clipped from V and 2 bases from J, the junction kept 0 bases outside the gene matches. The CDR3 totals 15 residues. Written as DNA, the CDR3 is TGTGCCAGCAGGGGACAGGGGGCTGGGGCCAACGTCCTGACTTTC. Amino acids: CASRGQGAGANVLTF.

The J gene is TRBJ2-3, the V gene TRBV5-1; D gene uncertain. V was cut by 4 bases and J by 4 bases, with 7 bases left in between. The germline gives CDR1 SGHRS, CDR2 YFSETQ. The CDR3 covers 12 residues. CDR3: CASSLRADTQYF. The CDR3 DNA follows: TGCGCCAGCAGCCTGAGAGCAGATACGCAGTATTTT.

This chain uses TRBV6-5 with TRBJ2-7; D perhaps matches TRBD2 (6 bases). V was cut by 2 bases and J by 3 bases, with 11 bases left in between. The CDR3 consists of 14 residues. Germline lookup yields CDR1 MNHEY and CDR2 SVGAGI. The CDR3 sequence is CASSYSGTGYEQYF. DNA of the CDR3: TGTGCCAGCAGTTACAGTGGGACTGGCTACGAGCAGTACTTC.

CDR3 loop: CASRGQGRRLAGGNEQFF. For the CDR3, the DNA is TGCGCCAGCAGGGGACAGGGGCGAAGACTAGCGGGGGGGAATGAGCAGTTCTTC. The chain has TRBV10-2 and TRBJ2-1; 14 bases fit TRBD2. After removal of 6 bases from V and 7 bases from J, the junction contained 14 bases not matched to a gene. Germline loops: CDR1 WSHSY, CDR2 SAAADI. The CDR3 consists of 18 residues.

This clone rates as medium-sized (0.01 to 0.1%). This chain joins TRBV9 and TRBJ2-3; D gene ambiguous. The V end lost 4 bases, the J end lost 0 bases, and 12 bases lay between the germline ends. Germline CDR1 is SGDLS and CDR2 is YYNGEE. The CDR3 is made up of 15 amino acids. The CDR3 loop is CASSTTPSSTDTQYF. CDR3 in DNA: TGTGCCAGCAGCACCACCCCGTCTAGCACAGATACGCAGTATTTT.

The rearrangement joins TRBV11-3 to TRBJ2-7, with 9 bases aligning to TRBD1. After removal of 4 bases from V and 4 bases from J, the junction contained 2 bases not matched to a gene. Looked up from germline, CDR1 is SGHNT and CDR2 is YENEEA. The CDR3 runs 13 residues. The CDR3: CASSSGQGYEQYF. CDR3 nucleotides: TGTGCCAGCAGCTCCGGACAGGGGTACGAGCAGTACTTC.